This T cell receptor beta chain appears in the sequencing data of a study of blood T cell repertoires in COVID-19. Study-level background: Sites across the United States, Italy and Spain contributed samples from acute and convalescent COVID-19. T cells, B-cell-depleted T cells, or PBMCs provided the cDNA or gDNA that served as material.

Study processing details: The authors estimated nucleated cell counts from reference gene primer amplification. TCRdb's table, derived via immunoSEQ multiplex PCR, lists solely in-frame clones and lacks some. Clone size and the V and J calls come from that table; the DNA yielded D and trimming. The data show around 150,000 clones, with about 80% seen just once and 8% to 10% held by the top ten. With 2 bases removed from V and 6 bases from J, the gap between germline ends came to 10 bases. The CDR3 spans 13 residues. Germline-derived CDR1 and CDR2 are SGHTA and FQGNSA. This clonotype originated in an elderly woman in a cohort sampled during active or convalescent COVID-19. The specimen sequenced was peripheral blood. The rearrangement joins TRBV7-2 to TRBJ1-2; D gene uncertain. CDR3 amino acids: CASSLFQEDGYTF. For the CDR3, the DNA is TGTGCCAGCAGCTTATTCCAGGAGGATGGCTACACCTTC.